The 20 T cell receptor beta chains below come from one sample, sequenced in a study of T cell repertoires in cytomegalovirus infection. Each CDR3 protein is one row after TCRdb ran MiXCR on the reads. The sample carries 200,000 to 250,000 distinct CDR3 sequences, roughly 22% recorded once. The sequencing input was CD8+ T cells from PBMCs. The receptors stem from a human donor in good health (CMV status not recorded). Some clones in this sample may be carry-over from other donors' samples.

This chain links TRBV14 with TRBJ1-1; D ambiguous. The CDR3 is made up of 15 amino acids. The germline V gene encodes CDR1 SGHDN and CDR2 FVKESK. The V end was cut by 5 bases, the J end by 3 bases, with 16 bases between. The CDR3 here is CASSSRVRIHTEAFF. As DNA, the CDR3 is TGTGCCAGCAGCTCCCGCGTCAGGATACACACTGAAGCTTTCTTT.

This clonotype was observed a few times. The chain is built from TRBV25-1 and TRBJ1-4; D remains unclear. The V and J ends lost 1 base and 8 bases respectively, with 17 bases between them. This CDR3 has 16 amino acids. Germline V gives CDR1 MGHDK, CDR2 SYGVNS. The DNA of the CDR3 is TGTGCCAGCAGTGAATTCGACCCCTTACTGGGGGAAAAACTGTTTTTT. Residues: CASSEFDPLLGEKLFF.

The chain couples TRBV28 to TRBJ1-6, with 8 bases that match TRBD1. V was clipped by 6 bases and J by 16 bases; unmatched bases: 11. CDR1 is MDHEN and CDR2 is SYDVKM in the germline V gene. The CDR3 runs 13 residues. The CDR3 is CASSPSQGAPLHF. CDR3 DNA sequence: TGTGCCAGCAGCCCATCCCAGGGGGCCCCGCTCCACTTT.

The chain uses TRBV12-3 or TRBV12-4 and TRBJ2-2; tentatively, D is TRBD1 or TRBD2 (5 bases each). Trimming removed 5 bases from V and 7 bases from J, with 11 bases in between. This CDR3 region has 13 residues. The CDR3 sequence is CASSPGGGGELFF. CDR3 nucleotides: TGTGCCAGCAGTCCCGGTGGGGGCGGGGAGCTGTTTTTT.

V is TRBV5-4 and J is TRBJ2-1; no firm D call. Germline V gene lookup returns CDR1 SGHNT and CDR2 YYREEE (reference sequence). Trimming cost V 0 bases and J 8 bases, with 9 bases left between them. The CDR3 length is 13 residues. CDR3 DNA: TGTGCCAGCAGCTTGGTGCCAGGCCATGAGCAGTTCTTC. As protein: CASSLVPGHEQFF.

The chain uses TRBV27 and TRBJ1-1, with no clear D. The CDR3 covers 13 residues. The germline gives CDR1 MNHEY, CDR2 SMNVEV (reference sequence). The V end was cut by 0 bases, the J end by 5 bases, with 7 bases between. The DNA for the CDR3 is TGTGCCAGCAGTTTATCGCGAAGGACTGAAGCTTTCTTT. Its translation: CASSLSRRTEAFF.

The genes are TRBV11-1 and TRBJ2-3; no definite D call. This CDR3 comprises 13 residues. V gave up 4 bases and J gave up 1 base, with 6 bases separating them. CDR1 and CDR2 (germline): SGHAT, FQDESV (reference sequence). The CDR3 protein is CASSSYGTDTQYF. The CDR3 nucleotides read TGTGCCAGCAGCTCGTACGGCACAGATACGCAGTATTTT.

This clonotype occurred a few times. The chain joins TRBV28 to TRBJ2-5; weak D call: TRBD2 (7 bases). Germline CDR1 is MDHEN and CDR2 is SYDVKM. V was shortened by 9 bases and J by 4 bases, with 18 bases between the two germline ends. The CDR3 covers 14 residues. The CDR3, as DNA: TGTGCCAGTACCCGGACTAGGGGGGCAGAGACCCAGTACTTC. It encodes CASTRTRGAETQYF.

There are a few counts of this clonotype. The chain recombines TRBV6-5 with TRBJ1-3; 12 bases are a match to TRBD1. Per germline, CDR1 MNHEY and CDR2 SVGAGI. This CDR3 contains 17 residues. V trimming: 7 bases; J trimming: 0 bases; junction bases outside the gene matches: 7. CDR3 sequence reads: CASTGTGGGSSGNTIYF. DNA for the CDR3: TGTGCCAGCACCGGGACAGGGGGCGGTAGCTCTGGAAACACCATATATTTT.

This clonotype was seen many times. The chain employs TRBV2 and TRBJ1-6; D unclear. Trimming took off 4 bases at V and 12 bases at J, with 7 bases between the two ends. The germline gives CDR1 SNHLY, CDR2 FYNNEI. This CDR3 comprises 11 residues. Written as DNA, the CDR3 is TGTGCCAGCAGTGGGTCGGAACCCCTCCACTTT. Amino acids: CASSGSEPLHF.

The CDR3: CASSFSRVYEQYF. The CDR3 nucleotides read TGTGCCAGCAGTTTTTCCAGGGTGTACGAGCAGTACTTC. This chain uses TRBV28 with TRBJ2-7; D might be TRBD1 (5 bases). Germline V gives CDR1 MDHEN, CDR2 SYDVKM. There are 13 residues in the CDR3. The ends were cut back, 3 bases at V and 4 bases at J, with 10 bases in the middle.

As concerns this clonotype: This may be a read error, as it is one base from a much larger clone. The V and J genes are TRBV7-6 and TRBJ2-1, with 9 bases identical to TRBD1. Losses at the gene ends were 5 bases for V and 1 base for J; bases not matched to a gene: 9. The V gene's germline CDR1 is SGHVS and CDR2 FNYEAQ. The CDR3 extends over 17 amino acids. The CDR3 DNA is TGTGCCAGCAGCATAGAACCGGGACAGGGTTCCTACAATGAGCAGTTCTTC. This encodes CASSIEPGQGSYNEQFF.

The chain employs TRBV19 and TRBJ2-1, with D hard to call. Trimming removed 7 bases at V and 0 bases at J, with 10 bases between. The CDR3 contains 14 residues. The germline gives CDR1 LNHDA, CDR2 SQIVND (reference sequence). The CDR3 loop is CASKVTSSYNEQFF. CDR3 nucleotide sequence: TGTGCCAGTAAAGTAACAAGCTCCTACAATGAGCAGTTCTTC. Together with reference TRBV19 and TRBJ2-1, the CDR3 gives the full variable domain: DGGITQSPKYLFRKEGQNVTLSCEQNLNHDAMYWYRQDPGQGLRLIYYSQIVNDFQKGDIAEGYSVSREKKESFPLTVTSAQKNPTAFYLCASKVTSSYNEQFFGPGTRLTVL.

This clonotype was counted between two and nine times. The CDR3 is CASSYSQSEDEQYF. The DNA of the CDR3 is TGTGCCAGCAGTTACTCTCAGTCCGAGGACGAGCAGTACTTC. The chain recombines TRBV6-6 with TRBJ2-7; D remains ambiguous. The germline V and J ends were trimmed by 0 bases and 5 bases, with 11 bases remaining between them. This CDR3 has 14 amino acids. Germline V gives CDR1 MNHNY, CDR2 SVGAGI (reference sequence).

In this sample, this clonotype turned up a few times. The V call is TRBV12-3 or TRBV12-4, the J call TRBJ2-1, with 10 bases identical to TRBD1. V shed 7 bases, J shed 6 bases, and the junction held 9 bases outside the gene matches. This CDR3 region has 15 residues. The CDR3 DNA reads TGTGCCAGCAATGCCCCGGGACAGGGGTTCAATGAGCAGTTCTTC. Residues: CASNAPGQGFNEQFF.

This clonotype was recorded a few times. The J gene is TRBJ2-1, the V gene TRBV20-1; TRBD2 matches 7 bases. J lost 0 bases, V lost 3 bases, and 11 bases had no gene match. This CDR3 is built from 17 residues. The germline CDR1 and CDR2 sequences are DFQATT and SNEGSKA (reference sequence). CDR3 bases: TGCAGTGCTAGCGCGAGTGGGAGGGGTAGCTCCTACAATGAGCAGTTCTTC. Translated, it gives CSASASGRGSSYNEQFF.

This clonotype was detected only a few times. The CDR3: CASSQRAGAYEQYF. The CDR3 DNA reads as TGCGCCAGCAGCCAACGGGCAGGTGCCTACGAGCAGTACTTC. This chain uses TRBV4-1 with TRBJ2-7; D unclear. CDR1 MGHRA and CDR2 YSYEKL come from the germline V gene. Trimming took off 2 bases at V and 2 bases at J, with 10 bases between the two ends. The CDR3 loop spans 14 amino acids.

This chain connects TRBV20-1 to TRBJ1-2; maybe TRBD1 (6 bases). CDR1 DFQATT and CDR2 SNEGSKA come from the germline V gene (reference sequence). The CDR3 is made up of 15 amino acids. V lost 0 bases, J lost 8 bases, and 19 bases lay in between. For the CDR3, the DNA is TGCAGTGCTAGAGATCGTGTCTCGAACAGGGACGGCTACACCTTC. Translating gives CSARDRVSNRDGYTF.

The V gene is TRBV20-1, the J gene TRBJ1-1; maybe TRBD1 (5 bases). The CDR3 sequence is 14 residues long. The germline V and J ends were trimmed by 0 bases and 2 bases, with 10 bases remaining between them. Germline CDR1 reads DFQATT; CDR2 reads SNEGSKA (reference sequence). Written as DNA, the CDR3 is TGCAGTGCTAGAGACTGGGGGGACAACACTGAAGCTTTCTTT. It is translated as CSARDWGDNTEAFF.

The chain uses TRBV5-1 and TRBJ2-7; no clear D. The CDR3 has 15 amino acids. V was shortened by 2 bases and J by 0 bases, with 12 bases between the two germline ends. Per the germline V gene, CDR1 is SGHRS and CDR2 is YFSETQ. The CDR3 protein is CASSFPGEFSYEQYF. The CDR3 DNA is TGCGCCAGCAGCTTCCCAGGAGAATTCTCCTACGAGCAGTACTTC.